This T cell receptor beta chain was profiled in a study of neurological immune-mediated disorders. A 10-nucleotide random UMI tagged transcripts in template-switch 5'RACE cDNA synthesis. TCRdb analysed the 5' RACE reads with MiXCR anew, one entry per CDR3 protein. The table records tens of thousands of distinct CDR3 sequences, 3.5% to 5.5% of them present only once. Study findings and constraints: Phylogenetic grouping put 18 of 34 multiple sclerosis patients' repertoires into one related-CDR3 cluster, a possible signature. The multiple sclerosis repertoire cluster showed no association with any clinical or MRI feature. The authors stated that larger cohorts are needed.

This clonotype was seen repeatedly, ten times or more. Antigen specificity is unknown. Deletions cut 2 bases from V and 7 bases from J, with 11 bases between. Per the germline V gene, CDR1 is WSHSY and CDR2 is SAAADI. The CDR3 totals 13 residues. Unsorted libraries were derived from 2 million PBMCs stored at -80 C. The sequenced sample consisted of PBMCs. The V call is TRBV10-2, the J call TRBJ1-2, with D unresolved. The TCR was taken from a man between 25 and 39 years old with multiple sclerosis. The CDR3 protein is CASSEMASSGYTF. The CDR3 DNA reads TGCGCCAGCAGTGAGATGGCGTCTAGTGGCTACACCTTC.